A single TCR beta chain is shown here with its context. The antigen is not known. This entry is derived from a study of memory CD4+ T cells and cytomegalovirus serostatus. Study-wide context: This sample comes from healthy Belgian adults, eight or nine CMV seropositive, approximately 23 seronegative.

The sort gate was single viable CD3+CD4+CD8-CD45RO+ cells for memory CD4+ T cells. Germline V gene data show CDR1 as SGHTA and CDR2 as FQGTGA. The V gene end was trimmed by 2 bases and the J gene end by 2 bases; junction bases not matched to a gene: 1. CDR3 size: 14 residues. Notes on the study in general: Each of roughly 65 CMV-associated TCRbeta sequences occurred in one to five individuals. Repertoires predicted CMV serostatus with median bootstrapped AUC of around 0.95.

Sequenced by immunoSEQ multiplex PCR; TCRdb stores in-frame clones only, minus some. The table records approximately 74,000 clones, 70% to 80% of them present only once. The J gene is TRBJ2-3, the V gene TRBV7-3, with TRBD1 identical over 7 bases. This sequence originates from an adult in good health and CMV-seropositive. The sequencing input was memory CD4+ T cells from blood. Here the CDR3 reads CASSLGTATDTQYF. The CDR3 DNA reads TGTGCCAGCAGCTTAGGGACAGCCACAGATACGCAGTATTTT.